This entry concerns a single T cell receptor beta chain. The sample belongs to a study of blood T cell repertoires in COVID-19. Looking at the study overall: Material from acute and convalescent COVID-19 was sourced from the United States, Italy and Spain. The analysed material was cDNA or gDNA that came from T cells, B-cell-depleted T cells, or PBMCs.

The authors' processing: For nucleated cells, counts were estimated from reference gene primer amplification. Assay used: immunoSEQ multiplex PCR; TCRdb lists only in-frame clones, some missing. V and J calls and clone size follow that table, whereas D and trimming were derived from the DNA. In the table there are hundreds of thousands of clones, around 86% of which are singletons. Per the germline V gene, CDR1 is SEHNR and CDR2 is FQNEAQ (reference sequence). The V gene end was trimmed by 5 bases and the J gene end by 5 bases; junction bases not matched to a gene: 13. This CDR3 region has 16 residues.

The source is a human donor in a cohort sampled during active COVID-19. Source material: peripheral blood. The chain combines TRBV7-9 with TRBJ1-2; 8 bases are shared with TRBD1. The CDR3 sequence is CASSPPYGQGLYGYTF. The CDR3 nucleotides read TGTGCCAGCAGCCCACCTTACGGACAGGGATTATATGGCTACACCTTC.